This passage covers 28 T cell receptor beta chains from one sample sequenced in a study of monozygotic twins with inflammatory bowel disease. TCRdb reprocessed the 5' RACE reads; each CDR3 protein has one entry and no DNA is given. Its table records about 380,000 distinct CDR3 sequences. Input material: blood. The receptors shown here come from a human donor with ulcerative colitis or Crohn's disease, or a healthy co-twin of an affected twin (not recorded which).

The J gene is TRBJ1-6, the V gene TRBV7-2. Germline V gives CDR1 SGHTA, CDR2 FQGNSA. The CDR3 is made up of 13 amino acids. The CDR3 protein is CASSLLPNSPLHF. Together with reference TRBV7-2 and TRBJ1-6, the CDR3 gives the full variable domain: GAGVSQSPSNKVTEKGKDVELRCDPISGHTALYWYRQSLGQGLEFLIYFQGNSAPDKSGLPSDRFSAERTGGSVSTLTIQRTQQEDSAVYLCASSLLPNSPLHFGNGTRLTVT.

V is TRBV6-5 and J is TRBJ1-2; TCRdb picks TRBD1, but there is no DNA to check that call. The CDR3 extends over 16 amino acids. Germline CDR1 MNHEY, CDR2 SVGAGI. The CDR3 here is CASSYSPRARPYGYTF.

The chain joins TRBV20-1 to TRBJ1-6. This CDR3 spans 16 amino acids. Germline CDR1 reads DFQATT; CDR2 reads SNEGSKA (reference sequence). The CDR3 sequence: CSARGQTVRDNSPLHF.

The genes are TRBV19 and TRBJ1-1. From germline, CDR1 is LNHDA and CDR2 SQIVND (reference sequence). This CDR3 has 16 residues. The CDR3 spells CASSMTGLSPGTEAFF.

The V call is TRBV20-1, the J call TRBJ1-2; TCRdb returns TRBD1, unconfirmable since there is no DNA. The length of the CDR3 is 14 residues. The germline V gene has CDR1 DFQATT and CDR2 SNEGSKA (reference sequence). CDR3 in amino acids: CSANLQGSRYGYTF.

The chain uses TRBV4-3 and TRBJ2-1; lacking DNA, the TRBD1 call made by TCRdb goes unchecked. The CDR3 spans 15 residues. Germline CDR1 reads LGHNA; CDR2 reads YSLEER. The CDR3 is CASSQEMTGGNEQFF.

V gene TRBV4-3 combines with J gene TRBJ2-7. This CDR3 spans 17 amino acids. The germline CDR1 and CDR2 sequences are LGHNA and YSLEER. The CDR3: CASSQRLGQDVSYEQYF.

The rearrangement links TRBV29-1 to TRBJ1-5; without DNA, the TCRdb call of TRBD1 cannot be checked. Germline V gives CDR1 SQVTM, CDR2 ANQGSEA. This CDR3 region has 15 residues. The CDR3 is CSASISGTLNQPQHF. Supplemented by reference TRBV29-1 and TRBJ1-5, the full variable domain reads SAVISQKPSRDICQRGTSLTIQCQVDSQVTMMFWYRQQPGQSLTLIATANQGSEATYESGFVIDKFPISRPNLTFSTLTVSNMSPEDSSIYLCSASISGTLNQPQHFGDGTRLSIL.

J is TRBJ1-3 and V is TRBV6-2 or TRBV6-3. CDR1 is MNHEY and CDR2 is SVGEGT in the germline V gene. CDR3 size: 15 residues. CDR3 loop: CASSPDGTSGNTIYF.

CDR3 sequence: CASSVTAKHIQYF. The rearrangement uses TRBV7-3 and TRBJ2-4. There are 13 residues in the CDR3. Germline V gene data show CDR1 as SGHTA and CDR2 as FQGTGA. Using reference TRBV7-3 and TRBJ2-4 for the parts outside the CDR3, the full variable domain is GAGVSQTPSNKVTEKGKYVELRCDPISGHTALYWYRQSLGQGPEFLIYFQGTGAADDSGLPNDRFFAVRPEGSVSTLKIQRTERGDSAVYLCASSVTAKHIQYFGAGTRLSVL.

CDR3 region: CASSQNFGGLEQYF. V gene TRBV4-3 combines with J gene TRBJ2-7; TCRdb indicates TRBD1, and absent DNA this call remains unverified. The CDR3 runs 14 residues. The germline V gene has CDR1 LGHNA and CDR2 YSLEER.

The chain's CDR3 is CASSSQPTGQETQYF. This chain joins TRBV6-5 and TRBJ2-5; TCRdb's D gene call, TRBD1, goes unchecked for lack of DNA. There are 15 residues in the CDR3. Germline CDR1 and CDR2: MNHEY and SVGAGI.

The chain is built from TRBV30 and TRBJ2-3; the D gene TCRdb calls, TRBD2, cannot be checked with no DNA. The germline gives CDR1 GTSNPN, CDR2 SVGIG (reference sequence). The CDR3 is 14 residues long. CDR3 sequence reads: CAWSGLGATDTQYF.

This chain links TRBV20-1 with TRBJ1-6; no DNA is available, so the TRBD1 call from TCRdb remains unchecked. Per the germline V gene, CDR1 is DFQATT and CDR2 is SNEGSKA (reference sequence). The CDR3 is made up of 14 amino acids. The CDR3 region is CSASPTGRNSPLHF.

The CDR3: CASSHNSPGATGELFF. This chain links TRBV5-1 with TRBJ2-2; TCRdb's D call of TRBD2 is untestable without DNA. The CDR3 extends over 16 amino acids. The germline V gene has CDR1 SGHRS and CDR2 YFSETQ.

The chain combines TRBV4-2 with TRBJ2-1; the TCRdb D gene call, TRBD1, has no DNA to confirm it. The CDR3 sequence is 15 residues long. CDR1 LGHNA and CDR2 YNFKEQ come from the germline V gene. The CDR3 region is CASSHGQGTNNELFF.

This CDR3 reads CASSLGGGIRDYGYTF. V is TRBV5-4 and J is TRBJ1-2; the TCRdb D gene call, TRBD1, has no DNA to confirm it. This CDR3 has 16 amino acids. Per germline, CDR1 SGHNT and CDR2 YYREEE (reference sequence). The entire variable domain, with the rest obtained from reference TRBV5-4 and TRBJ1-2, is as follows: ETGVTQSPTHLIKTRGQQVTLRCSSQSGHNTVSWYQQALGQGPQFIFQYYREEENGRGNFPPRFSGLQFPNYSSELNVNALELDDSALYLCASSLGGGIRDYGYTFGSGTRLTVV.

V usage is TRBV2 and J usage is TRBJ1-6; no DNA is available, so the TRBD1 call from TCRdb remains unchecked. The CDR3 totals 16 residues. Germline V CDR1 and CDR2: SNHLY, FYNNEI. This CDR3 reads CASSEAGQPHNSPLHF.

The chain links TRBV5-1 to TRBJ1-1. Germline lookup yields CDR1 SGHRS and CDR2 YFSETQ. The CDR3 length is 11 residues. The CDR3: CASREHTEAFF.

V is TRBV15 and J is TRBJ1-2; the D call of TRBD1 rests on TCRdb alone, since no DNA is present to check it. Germline CDR1 is LNHNV and CDR2 is YYDKDF (reference sequence). The CDR3 loop spans 16 amino acids. The CDR3 here is CATSLRGGGTIYGYTF.

The genes are TRBV18 and TRBJ2-4; with no DNA, the TCRdb D assignment of TRBD2 cannot be verified. Germline-derived CDR1 and CDR2 are KGHSH and LQKENI. This CDR3 has 16 residues. The chain's CDR3 is CASSPGLAAYKNIQYF.

The V call is TRBV20-1, the J call TRBJ1-5. Per germline, CDR1 DFQATT and CDR2 SNEGSKA (reference sequence). CDR3 size: 18 residues. The CDR3 is CSARDRVIWEDASQPQHF.

The rearrangement joins TRBV2 to TRBJ2-2; absent DNA, TCRdb's TRBD1 call cannot be checked. The CDR3 runs to 15 residues. Looked up from germline, CDR1 is SNHLY and CDR2 is FYNNEI. CDR3 protein: CASRGTEGYTGELFF.

V and J are TRBV7-9 and TRBJ1-3; TCRdb's D gene call, TRBD1, goes unchecked for lack of DNA. Germline assignment: CDR1 SEHNR and CDR2 FQNEAQ (reference sequence). The CDR3 has 14 residues. The CDR3 loop is CASSFDRGGNTIYF.

The chain joins TRBV7-8 to TRBJ2-5; TCRdb's D call of TRBD2 is untestable without DNA. This CDR3 is built from 15 residues. CDR1 SGHVS and CDR2 FQNEAQ come from the germline V gene. The CDR3 protein is CASNLNSPFQETQYF.

The chain uses TRBV20-1 and TRBJ2-1. This CDR3 is built from 11 residues. Germline loops: CDR1 DFQATT, CDR2 SNEGSKA (reference sequence). CDR3: CSARKVLEQFF.

The rearrangement uses TRBV12-3 or TRBV12-4 and TRBJ1-2; absent DNA, TCRdb's TRBD1 call cannot be checked. The CDR3 length is 15 residues. CDR3 in amino acids: CASSLAGTGAGGYTF.

The chain employs TRBV6-2 or TRBV6-3 and TRBJ2-1; lacking DNA, the TRBD1 call made by TCRdb goes unchecked. Germline V CDR1 and CDR2: MNHEY, SVGEGT. The CDR3 loop spans 11 amino acids. The CDR3 loop reads CASSWDSWQFF.